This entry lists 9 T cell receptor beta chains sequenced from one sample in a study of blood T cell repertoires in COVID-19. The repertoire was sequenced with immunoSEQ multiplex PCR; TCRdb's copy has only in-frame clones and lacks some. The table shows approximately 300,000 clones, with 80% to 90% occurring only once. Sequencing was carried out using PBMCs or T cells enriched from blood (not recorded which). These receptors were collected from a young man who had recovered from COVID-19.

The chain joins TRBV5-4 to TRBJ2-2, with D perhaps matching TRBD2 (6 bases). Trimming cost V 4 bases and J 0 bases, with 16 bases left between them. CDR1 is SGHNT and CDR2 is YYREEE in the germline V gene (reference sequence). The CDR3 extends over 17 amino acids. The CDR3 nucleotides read TGTGCCAGCAGCCATCGAGGACTACCCTCGAACACCGGGGAGCTGTTTTTT. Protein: CASSHRGLPSNTGELFF.

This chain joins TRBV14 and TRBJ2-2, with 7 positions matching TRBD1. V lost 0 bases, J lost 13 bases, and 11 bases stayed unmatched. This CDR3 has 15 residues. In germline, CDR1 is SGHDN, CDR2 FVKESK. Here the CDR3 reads CASSQDGTANRGLFF. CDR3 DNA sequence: TGTGCCAGCAGCCAAGACGGGACAGCAAACCGGGGGCTGTTTTTT. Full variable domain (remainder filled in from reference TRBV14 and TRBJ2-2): EAGVTQFPSHSVIEKGQTVTLRCDPISGHDNLYWYRRVMGKEIKFLLHFVKESKQDESGMPNNRFLAERTGGTYSTLKVQPAELEDSGVYFCASSQDGTANRGLFFGEGSRLTVL.

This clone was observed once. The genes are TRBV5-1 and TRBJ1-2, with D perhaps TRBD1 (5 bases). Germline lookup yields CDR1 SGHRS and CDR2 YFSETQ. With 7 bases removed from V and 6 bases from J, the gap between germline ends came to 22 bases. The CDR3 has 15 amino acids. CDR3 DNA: TGCGCCAGCGAATTGGGCCCGGGGGAACGCAATGGCTACACCTTC. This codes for CASELGPGERNGYTF.

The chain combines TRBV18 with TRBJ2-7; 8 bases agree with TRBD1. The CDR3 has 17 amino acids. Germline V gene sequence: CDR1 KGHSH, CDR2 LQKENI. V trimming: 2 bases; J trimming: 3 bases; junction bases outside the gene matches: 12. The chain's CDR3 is CASSPSSPSTGDYEQYF. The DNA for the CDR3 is TGTGCCAGCTCACCATCCTCCCCGTCGACAGGGGACTACGAGCAGTACTTC.

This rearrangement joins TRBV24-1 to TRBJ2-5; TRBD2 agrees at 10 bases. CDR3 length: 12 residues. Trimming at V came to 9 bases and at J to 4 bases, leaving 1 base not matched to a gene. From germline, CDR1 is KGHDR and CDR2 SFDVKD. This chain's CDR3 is CATASGGETQYF. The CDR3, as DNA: TGTGCCACCGCTAGCGGGGGAGAGACCCAGTACTTC.

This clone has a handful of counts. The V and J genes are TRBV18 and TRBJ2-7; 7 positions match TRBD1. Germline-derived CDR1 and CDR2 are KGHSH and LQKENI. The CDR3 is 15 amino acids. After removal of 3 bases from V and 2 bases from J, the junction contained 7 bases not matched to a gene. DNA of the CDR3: TGTGCCAGCTCACCTTCCGGGACAGATACCTACGAGCAGTACTTC. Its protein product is CASSPSGTDTYEQYF. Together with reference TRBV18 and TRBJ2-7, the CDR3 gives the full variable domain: NAGVMQNPRHLVRRRGQEARLRCSPMKGHSHVYWYRQLPEEGLKFMVYLQKENIIDESGMPKERFSAEFPKEGPSILRIQQVVRGDSAAYFCASSPSGTDTYEQYFGPGTRLTVT.

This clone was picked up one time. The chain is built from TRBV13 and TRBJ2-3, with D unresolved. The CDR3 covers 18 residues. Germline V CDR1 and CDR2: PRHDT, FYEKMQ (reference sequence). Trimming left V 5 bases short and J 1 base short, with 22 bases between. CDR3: CASSPSVMVRHGTDTQYF. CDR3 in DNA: TGTGCCAGCAGCCCCTCGGTAATGGTACGCCACGGCACAGATACGCAGTATTTT. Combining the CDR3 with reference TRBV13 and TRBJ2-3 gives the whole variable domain AAGVIQSPRHLIKEKRETATLKCYPIPRHDTVYWYQQGPGQDPQFLISFYEKMQSDKGSIPDRFSAQQFSDYHSELNMSSLELGDSALYFCASSPSVMVRHGTDTQYFGPGTRLTVL.

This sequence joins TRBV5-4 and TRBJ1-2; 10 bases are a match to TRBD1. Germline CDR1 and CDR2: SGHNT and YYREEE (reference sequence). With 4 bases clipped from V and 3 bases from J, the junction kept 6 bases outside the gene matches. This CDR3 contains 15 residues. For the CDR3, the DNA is TGTGCCAGCAGCACGGGACAGGGGCCTTACTATGGCTACACCTTC. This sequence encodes CASSTGQGPYYGYTF.

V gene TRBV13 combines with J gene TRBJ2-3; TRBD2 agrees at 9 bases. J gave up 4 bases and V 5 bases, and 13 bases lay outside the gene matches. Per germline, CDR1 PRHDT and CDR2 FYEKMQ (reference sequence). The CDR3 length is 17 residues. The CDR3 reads CASSLLMVAGAADTQYF. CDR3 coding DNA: TGTGCCAGCAGCCTGCTCATGGTAGCGGGAGCGGCAGATACGCAGTATTTT.